These 21 T cell receptor beta chains were all obtained from the same sample, sequenced in a study of blood T cell repertoires in COVID-19. Assay used: immunoSEQ multiplex PCR; TCRdb lists only in-frame clones, some missing. The table lists over 150,000 clones, approximately 91% of them singletons, with roughly 0.56% in the top ten. Sequencing was performed on peripheral blood. These receptors came from a man aged 50 or older with acute or convalescent COVID-19.

The chain joins TRBV12-3 or TRBV12-4 to TRBJ2-1, with TRBD2 as a possible D gene (5 bases). CDR3 size: 13 residues. Trimming cost V 6 bases and J 5 bases, with 11 bases left between them. The CDR3 DNA follows: TGTGCCAGCAGCCCAAGCGGACACAATGAGCAGTTCTTC. This gives the protein CASSPSGHNEQFF.

This rearrangement joins TRBV9 to TRBJ1-3; no clear D gene. Trimming removed 0 bases from V and 0 bases from J, with 4 bases in between. Germline values: CDR1 SGDLS, CDR2 YYNGEE. CDR3 size: 14 residues. The CDR3 region has the DNA TGTGCCAGCAGCGTAGAGCTCTCTGGAAACACCATATATTTT. Its protein product is CASSVELSGNTIYF.

The chain uses TRBV24-1 and TRBJ2-2, with 7 bases lining up with TRBD1. CDR1 KGHDR and CDR2 SFDVKD come from the germline V gene. V lost 0 bases to trimming and J lost 0 bases; unmatched junction nucleotides: 3. CDR3 length: 17 amino acids. The CDR3 sequence is CATSDLQQGANTGELFF. The DNA of the CDR3 is TGTGCCACCAGTGATTTGCAGCAGGGGGCGAACACCGGGGAGCTGTTTTTT.

The chain couples TRBV6-5 to TRBJ2-1, with unresolved D. The CDR3 sequence is 14 residues long. The ends were cut back, 7 bases at V and 6 bases at J, with 16 bases in the middle. The germline V gene encodes CDR1 MNHEY and CDR2 SVGAGI. CDR3 DNA sequence: TGTGCCAGCATCTCCCCCCTAGGTGGCAATGAGCAGTTCTTC. Its protein is CASISPLGGNEQFF.

The chain combines TRBV2 with TRBJ1-5, with 9 bases identical to TRBD1. Germline assignment: CDR1 SNHLY and CDR2 FYNNEI. There are 13 residues in the CDR3. V lost 4 bases, J lost 6 bases, and 1 base stayed unmatched. DNA for the CDR3: TGTGCCAGCAGTGCACAGGGGGCTCAGCCCCAGCATTTT. Translated: CASSAQGAQPQHF. The full variable domain, completed using reference TRBV2 and TRBJ1-5, is EPEVTQTPSHQVTQMGQEVILRCVPISNHLYFYWYRQILGQKVEFLVSFYNNEISEKSEIFDDQFSVERPDGSNFTLKIRSTKLEDSAMYFCASSAQGAQPQHFGDGTRLSIL.

As DNA, the CDR3 is TGTGCCAGCAGCCAGGTCAGCGGGGGGGCCTACGAGCAGTACGTC. It yields the protein CASSQVSGGAYEQYV. The chain links TRBV7-2 to TRBJ2-7; 10 bases match TRBD2. Germline CDR1 reads SGHTA; CDR2 reads FQGNSA. The CDR3 consists of 15 residues. After removal of 5 bases from V and 2 bases from J, the junction contained 6 bases not matched to a gene.

The chain uses TRBV2 and TRBJ2-1; 13 bases line up with TRBD2. The J segment lost 4 bases and the V segment lost 5 bases, leaving 5 bases of the junction unmatched. Germline V gives CDR1 SNHLY, CDR2 FYNNEI. The CDR3 is 16 amino acids. The CDR3 bases are TGTGCCAGCAGTTTGTGGACTAGCGGGAGTTACAATGAGCAGTTCTTC. Protein sequence: CASSLWTSGSYNEQFF.

The CDR3 DNA is TGTGCCAGCAGTTACACCGGGACTAGCGGGGGACGCCAAGAGACCCAGTACTTC. It encodes CASSYTGTSGGRQETQYF. J is TRBJ2-5 and V is TRBV6-2 or TRBV6-3; 14 nucleotides align to TRBD2. This CDR3 comprises 18 residues. The J segment lost 1 base and the V segment lost 2 bases, leaving 6 bases of the junction unmatched. Germline V gene lookup returns CDR1 MNHEY and CDR2 SVGEGT.

Only one count was recorded for this clone. The CDR3 region has the DNA TGTGCCAGCAGCCAATATAGCAATCAGCCCCAGCATTTT. Residues: CASSQYSNQPQHF. The chain carries TRBV14 and TRBJ1-5; no firm D call. The V end was cut by 2 bases, the J end by 0 bases, with 2 bases between. The germline CDR1 and CDR2 sequences are SGHDN and FVKESK. The CDR3 extends over 13 amino acids.

This sequence joins TRBV28 and TRBJ2-1; TRBD2 aligns across 14 bases. CDR3 size: 19 residues. V shed 6 bases and J 2 bases; nucleotides not matched to a gene: 12. CDR1 is MDHEN and CDR2 is SYDVKM in the germline V gene. The CDR3 reads CASRPQLGLAGGPYNEQFF. In DNA, the CDR3 is TGTGCCAGCAGGCCTCAACTTGGACTAGCGGGAGGACCCTACAATGAGCAGTTCTTC. Full variable domain (remainder filled in from reference TRBV28 and TRBJ2-1): DVKVTQSSRYLVKRTGEKVFLECVQDMDHENMFWYRQDPGLGLRLIYFSYDVKMKEKGDIPEGYSVSREKKERFSLILESASTNQTSMYLCASRPQLGLAGGPYNEQFFGPGTRLTVL.

This chain uses TRBV6-1 with TRBJ2-7; the match to TRBD1 covers 9 bases. Per the germline V gene, CDR1 is MNHNS and CDR2 is SASEGT. Losses at the gene ends were 3 bases for V and 2 bases for J; bases not matched to a gene: 5. This CDR3 spans 15 amino acids. The CDR3 DNA is TGTGCCAGCAGTGATCCTAGGACAGGGGCCTACGAGCAGTACGTC. Its protein product is CASSDPRTGAYEQYV.

This sequence joins TRBV18 and TRBJ1-1, with D unresolved. Per germline, CDR1 KGHSH and CDR2 LQKENI. V was trimmed by 2 bases and J by 10 bases, leaving 14 bases between them. This CDR3 has 13 amino acids. CDR3 residues: CASSPIEGFGAFF. The CDR3 bases are TGTGCCAGCTCACCAATTGAGGGTTTTGGAGCTTTCTTT.

This chain uses TRBV7-2 with TRBJ2-1; TRBD2 aligns across 8 bases. V was pared by 5 bases and J by 4 bases, with 7 bases of the junction left unmatched. This CDR3 comprises 15 residues. Germline V gene lookup returns CDR1 SGHTA and CDR2 FQGNSA. The CDR3 loop reads CASSRGLAGYNEQFF. Here the CDR3 DNA reads TGTGCCAGCAGCCGCGGGCTAGCGGGTTACAATGAGCAGTTCTTC.

V gene TRBV21-1 combines with J gene TRBJ2-7; the table gives TRBD1 as D, unverified against the DNA. TRBV21-1 is assigned pseudogene status. This CDR3 has 13 residues. CDR3 sequence: CASRGTGVYEQYV. The DNA for the CDR3 is TGTGCCAGCCGGGGGACAGGGGTCTACGAGCAGTACGTC.

The chain links TRBV11-2 to TRBJ2-7, with TRBD2 as a possible D gene (6 bases). The CDR3 runs to 15 residues. The ends were cut back, 5 bases at V and 3 bases at J, with 17 bases in the middle. Germline values: CDR1 SGHAT, CDR2 FQNNGV. CDR3 loop: CASSPTRGRYYEQYV. CDR3 bases: TGTGCCAGCAGCCCAACGCGTGGGAGGTACTACGAGCAGTACGTC.

This clone was seen just once. The CDR3 sequence is CASSLLARRETQYF. The CDR3 nucleotides are TGTGCCAGCAGCTTACTAGCGAGACGGGAGACCCAGTACTTC. This chain links TRBV7-9 with TRBJ2-5; the D gene is possibly TRBD2 (6 bases). V was trimmed by 2 bases and J by 5 bases, leaving 12 bases between them. This CDR3 has 14 residues. From germline, CDR1 is SEHNR and CDR2 FQNEAQ (reference sequence).

The genes are TRBV5-4 and TRBJ1-3; weak D call: TRBD1 (5 bases). V was shortened by 1 base and J by 0 bases, with 14 bases between the two germline ends. The CDR3 is 17 residues long. Germline CDR1 and CDR2: SGHNT and YYREEE (reference sequence). CDR3 in DNA: TGTGCCAGCAGCTTGTGGCGGGGGAGCACCTCTGGAAACACCATATATTTT. Translation: CASSLWRGSTSGNTIYF.

The chain joins TRBV5-1 to TRBJ1-3, with D perhaps matching TRBD1 (6 bases). CDR3 length equals 16 residues. Trimming removed 4 bases from V and 3 bases from J, with 17 bases in between. Per germline, CDR1 SGHRS and CDR2 YFSETQ. CDR3 sequence reads: CASSDQPGVDGNTIYF. CDR3 sequence (DNA): TGCGCCAGCAGCGATCAACCAGGGGTCGATGGAAACACCATATATTTT.

V and J are TRBV7-8 and TRBJ1-4; 7 bases line up with TRBD1. V lost 5 bases to trimming and J lost 0 bases; unmatched junction nucleotides: 6. The CDR3 extends over 16 amino acids. CDR1 is SGHVS and CDR2 is FQNEAQ in the germline V gene. As DNA, the CDR3 is TGTGCCAGCAGCGGAGGAGGGACAGCAACTAATGAAAAACTGTTTTTT. Translation: CASSGGGTATNEKLFF.

The CDR3 loop is CASSEAQRVTAQYF. In DNA form, the CDR3 reads TGTGCCAGCAGTGAAGCGCAGAGGGTCACGGCCCAGTACTTC. The chain employs TRBV6-1 and TRBJ2-5; a possible D gene is TRBD2 (5 bases). V gave up 0 bases and J gave up 9 bases, with 14 bases separating them. The CDR3 spans 14 residues. From germline, CDR1 is MNHNS and CDR2 SASEGT.

The chain employs TRBV11-2 and TRBJ2-5, with a weak D call TRBD2 (6 bases). V dropped 2 bases and J dropped 4 bases, with 11 bases sitting between them. The CDR3 extends over 14 amino acids. The germline gives CDR1 SGHAT, CDR2 FQNNGV. The CDR3 nucleotides are TGTGCCAGCAGCTTACGGCCCGGGGGAGAGACCCAGTACTTC. Translating it yields CASSLRPGGETQYF.